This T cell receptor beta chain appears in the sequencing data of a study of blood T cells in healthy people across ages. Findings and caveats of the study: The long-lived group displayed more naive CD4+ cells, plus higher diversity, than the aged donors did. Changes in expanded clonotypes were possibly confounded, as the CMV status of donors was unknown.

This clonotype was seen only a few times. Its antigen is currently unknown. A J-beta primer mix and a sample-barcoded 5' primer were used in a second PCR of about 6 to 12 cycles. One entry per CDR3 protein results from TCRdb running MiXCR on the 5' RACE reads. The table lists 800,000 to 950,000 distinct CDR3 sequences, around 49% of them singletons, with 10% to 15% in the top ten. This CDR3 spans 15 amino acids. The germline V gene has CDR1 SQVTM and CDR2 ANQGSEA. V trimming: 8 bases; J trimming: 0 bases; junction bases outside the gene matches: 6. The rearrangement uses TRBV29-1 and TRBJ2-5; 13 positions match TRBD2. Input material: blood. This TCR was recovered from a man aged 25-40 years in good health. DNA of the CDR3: TGCAGCATGGGACTAGCGGGGAACTACCAAGAGACCCAGTACTTC. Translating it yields CSMGLAGNYQETQYF.